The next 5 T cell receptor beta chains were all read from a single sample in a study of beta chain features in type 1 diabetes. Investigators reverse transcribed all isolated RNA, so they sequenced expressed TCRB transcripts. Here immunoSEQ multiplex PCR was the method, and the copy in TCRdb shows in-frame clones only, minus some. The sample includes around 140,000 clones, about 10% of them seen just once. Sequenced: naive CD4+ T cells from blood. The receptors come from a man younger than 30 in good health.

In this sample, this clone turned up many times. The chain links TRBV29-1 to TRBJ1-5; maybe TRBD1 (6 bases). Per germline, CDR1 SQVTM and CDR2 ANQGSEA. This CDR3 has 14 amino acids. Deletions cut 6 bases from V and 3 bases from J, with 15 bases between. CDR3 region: CSVLGRGDNQPQHF. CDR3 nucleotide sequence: TGCAGCGTCCTCGGGAGGGGGGACAATCAGCCCCAGCATTTT.

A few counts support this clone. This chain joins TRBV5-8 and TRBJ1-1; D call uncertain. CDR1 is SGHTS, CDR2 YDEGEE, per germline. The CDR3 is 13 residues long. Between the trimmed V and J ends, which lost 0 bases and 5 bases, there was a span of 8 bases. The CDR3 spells CASSLGSRTEAFF. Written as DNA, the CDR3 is TGTGCCAGCAGCTTGGGGAGTCGGACTGAAGCTTTCTTT.

The CDR3 bases are TGTGCCAGCAGTGAAGGACAGGGTACTAACTATGGCTACACCTTC. The encoded protein is CASSEGQGTNYGYTF. The V and J genes are TRBV6-1 and TRBJ1-2; TRBD1 aligns across 7 bases. Trimming removed 1 base from V and 0 bases from J; junction bases left unmatched: 2. CDR1 and CDR2 from the germline V gene are MNHNS and SASEGT. This CDR3 is built from 15 residues.

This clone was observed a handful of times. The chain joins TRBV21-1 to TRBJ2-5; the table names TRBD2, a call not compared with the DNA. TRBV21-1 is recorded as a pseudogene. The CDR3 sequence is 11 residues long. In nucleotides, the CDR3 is TGTGCCAGCAGCTCCGGGGGGACCCAGTACTTC. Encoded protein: CASSSGGTQYF.

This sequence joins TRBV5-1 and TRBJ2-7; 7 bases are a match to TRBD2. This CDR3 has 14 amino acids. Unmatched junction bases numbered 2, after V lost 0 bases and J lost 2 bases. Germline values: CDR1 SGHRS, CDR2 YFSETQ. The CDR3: CASSLGAGTYEQYF. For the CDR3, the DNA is TGCGCCAGCAGCTTGGGAGCGGGAACCTACGAGCAGTACTTC.